The 30 T cell receptor beta chains in this list originate from one sample, sequenced in a study of CD8 T cells in Susac syndrome (dated by TCRdb to the late 2010s). To prepare the library, the immunoSEQ multiplex PCR assay was applied. RNA was extracted using the RNeasy kit, and roughly 0.45 to 1 microgram was reverse transcribed with random hexamers. Using fastp trimming at Q25 and MiXCR clonotype assembly, TCRdb reanalyzed the public sequencing data and kept in-frame beta chains. CDR3 protein sequences are deduplicated, and each keeps its most common genes and DNA. Across this sample there are 100,000 to 150,000 distinct CDR3 sequences, with 90% to 95% seen only once. 0.093% of the sample comes from the top ten. The sample taken for sequencing was CD4+ T cells from PBMCs. Receptors originate from a human donor with multiple sclerosis.

The chain couples TRBV10-1 to TRBJ1-2; D is ambiguous. Germline values: CDR1 WNHNN, CDR2 SYGVQD (reference sequence). This CDR3 region has 13 residues. V was shortened by 3 bases and J by 8 bases, with 13 bases between the two germline ends. The CDR3 bases are TGCGCCAGCAGTGAAATCCCCGGAAAAGGCTACACCTTC. Translation gives CASSEIPGKGYTF.

The chain is built from TRBV7-2 and TRBJ2-3, with D hard to call. The V gene lost 5 bases and the J gene lost 4 bases, with 22 bases spanning the gap. Germline CDR1 is SGHTA and CDR2 is FQGNSA. This CDR3 region has 17 residues. CDR3 amino acids: CASSPRASWTQPDTQYF. The CDR3 DNA reads TGTGCCAGCAGCCCACGGGCCTCCTGGACCCAGCCAGATACGCAGTATTTT.

This chain links TRBV29-1 with TRBJ1-1; TRBD1 aligns across 9 bases. CDR3 length: 14 residues. Germline lookup yields CDR1 SQVTM and CDR2 ANQGSEA. V was clipped by 4 bases and J by 3 bases; unmatched bases: 6. The CDR3 DNA sequence: TGCAGCGTTGCACCGTGGGACAGGGACACTGAAGCTTTCTTT. It specifies CSVAPWDRDTEAFF.

Concerning this clonotype itself: One junction end does not reproduce the germline sequence, and a read error may be involved. The rearrangement links TRBV20-1 to TRBJ1-1, with 8 bases lining up with TRBD1. This CDR3 comprises 11 residues. Germline CDR1 DFQATT, CDR2 SNEGSKA (reference sequence). The CDR3 DNA follows: TGCAGTGCGGCAGGGGGCCCTGAAGTTTTCTTT. Encoded protein: CSAAGGPEVFF.

This clonotype has a single count. This chain uses TRBV7-3 with TRBJ2-7; 7 nucleotides align to TRBD1. Trimming took 4 bases from V and 3 from J; bases not matched to a gene: 6. This CDR3 is 14 amino acids long. The germline V gene has CDR1 SGHTA and CDR2 FQGTGA. CDR3 amino acids: CASSSTGTDYEQYF. CDR3 nucleotides: TGTGCCAGCAGCTCGACCGGGACAGACTACGAGCAGTACTTC.

The chain uses TRBV14 and TRBJ1-2; D remains unclear. The length of the CDR3 is 13 residues. The V end lost 4 bases, the J end lost 8 bases, and 14 bases lay between the germline ends. Germline V gives CDR1 SGHDN, CDR2 FVKESK. The CDR3 DNA sequence: TGTGCCAGCAGCCGAACTCGGGGATTCGGCTACACCTTC. Translating gives CASSRTRGFGYTF.

This chain connects TRBV6-1 to TRBJ1-2; possibly TRBD1 for D (6 bases). This CDR3 is built from 14 residues. Germline CDR1 MNHNS, CDR2 SASEGT. Trimming took off 8 bases at V and 3 bases at J, with 16 bases between the two ends. CDR3 DNA: TGTGCCAGCTCACCCAGGGGCGCAGACTATGGCTACACCTTC. Translation: CASSPRGADYGYTF.

This CDR3 is CASLIPGQINNEQFF. Here the CDR3 DNA reads TGTGCCAGCTTGATACCGGGCCAAATAAACAATGAGCAGTTCTTC. This sequence joins TRBV2 and TRBJ2-1; D gene unclear. Germline V gives CDR1 SNHLY, CDR2 FYNNEI. CDR3 size: 15 residues. Trimming removed 8 bases from V and 5 bases from J, with 19 bases in between.

The CDR3 region is CASSSRPALGYEQYF. CDR3 in DNA: TGTGCCAGCAGTAGTCGACCCGCCTTGGGCTACGAGCAGTACTTC. The V gene is TRBV6-2 or TRBV6-3, the J gene TRBJ2-7; D is ambiguous. Germline V gives CDR1 MNHEY, CDR2 SVGEGT. There are 15 residues in the CDR3. The V and J ends lost 5 bases and 3 bases respectively, with 17 bases between them.

V gene TRBV9 combines with J gene TRBJ1-2, with 10 bases identical to TRBD1. The CDR3 contains 15 residues. The J segment lost 3 bases and the V segment lost 0 bases, leaving 2 bases of the junction unmatched. The V gene's germline CDR1 is SGDLS and CDR2 YYNGEE. CDR3 residues: CASSVVGTGDYGYTF. The CDR3 coding sequence is TGTGCCAGCAGCGTAGTGGGGACAGGGGACTATGGCTACACCTTC.

V gene TRBV29-1 combines with J gene TRBJ1-1, with D perhaps TRBD1 (5 bases). Looked up from germline, CDR1 is SQVTM and CDR2 is ANQGSEA. The CDR3 contains 13 residues. The V and J ends lost 0 bases and 5 bases respectively, with 10 bases between them. As DNA, the CDR3 is TGCAGCGTTGAAGAAGGGGAGTGGACTGAAGCTTTCTTT. Translation: CSVEEGEWTEAFF.

The chain employs TRBV5-1 and TRBJ1-2; 7 nucleotides line up with TRBD1. The CDR3 totals 14 residues. The V and J ends lost 3 bases and 0 bases, in that order; junction bases with no gene match: 2. CDR1 is SGHRS, CDR2 YFSETQ, per germline. CDR3: CASSWDSPNYGYTF. The CDR3 DNA follows: TGCGCCAGCAGCTGGGACAGTCCTAACTATGGCTACACCTTC.

V gene TRBV6-1 combines with J gene TRBJ1-6; no clear D. The CDR3 has 15 residues. The germline V and J ends were trimmed by 2 bases and 0 bases, with 5 bases remaining between them. Looked up from germline, CDR1 is MNHNS and CDR2 is SASEGT. CDR3 coding DNA: TGTGCCAGCAGTGAACGGAGCTCCTATAATTCACCCCTCCACTTT. Translating gives CASSERSSYNSPLHF.

The chain uses TRBV2 and TRBJ2-2, with 9 bases that match TRBD1. With V trimmed by 6 bases and J by 6 bases, 14 bases remained unmatched. This CDR3 spans 17 amino acids. Germline CDR1 and CDR2: SNHLY and FYNNEI. Here the CDR3 reads CASRSQLGTGSAGELFF. The CDR3 bases are TGTGCCAGCAGATCACAGCTCGGGACAGGGAGTGCCGGGGAGCTGTTTTTT.

The rearrangement joins TRBV6-1 to TRBJ2-7, with TRBD1 matching 7 bases. Germline assignment: CDR1 MNHNS and CDR2 SASEGT. V was clipped by 5 bases and J by 1 base; unmatched bases: 14. The CDR3 is 17 amino acids. CDR3 sequence reads: CASSPKGANRASYEQYF. In DNA form, the CDR3 reads TGTGCCAGCAGTCCGAAGGGGGCGAACAGGGCATCCTACGAGCAGTACTTC.

The chain is built from TRBV13 and TRBJ2-1; 9 bases line up with TRBD1. The CDR3 runs to 15 residues. Unmatched junction bases numbered 3, after V lost 5 bases and J lost 1 base. CDR1 is PRHDT, CDR2 FYEKMQ, per germline (reference sequence). In nucleotides, the CDR3 is TGTGCCAGCAGCCGTGACAGGGGGTCCTACAATGAGCAGTTCTTC. The encoded protein is CASSRDRGSYNEQFF.

V and J are TRBV20-1 and TRBJ2-3, with D perhaps TRBD1 (5 bases). This CDR3 region has 16 residues. Germline lookup yields CDR1 DFQATT and CDR2 SNEGSKA (reference sequence). The V gene lost 2 bases and the J gene lost 0 bases, with 15 bases spanning the gap. CDR3 DNA sequence: TGCAGTGCTAGAACGACAGCTACCGCTAGCACAGATACGCAGTATTTT. This translates into CSARTTATASTDTQYF.

J is TRBJ2-4 and V is TRBV20-1; perhaps TRBD2 as D (6 bases). CDR1 DFQATT and CDR2 SNEGSKA come from the germline V gene (reference sequence). This CDR3 region has 15 residues. Trimming pared 3 bases from V and 1 base from J, leaving 13 bases between. CDR3 DNA: TGCAGTGCTAGTCGGGGGAATGAGGCCAAAAACATTCAGTACTTC. It encodes CSASRGNEAKNIQYF.

The V and J genes are TRBV7-2 and TRBJ2-3; TRBD2 matches at 10 bases. V shed 4 bases, J shed 3 bases, and the junction held 7 bases outside the gene matches. This CDR3 is 16 amino acids long. Germline lookup yields CDR1 SGHTA and CDR2 FQGNSA. CDR3 loop: CASSSLLAGVTDTQYF. CDR3 sequence (DNA): TGTGCCAGCAGCTCCCTCCTAGCGGGGGTGACAGATACGCAGTATTTT.

The chain is built from TRBV20-1 and TRBJ1-3, with TRBD1 matching 7 bases. The CDR3 totals 14 residues. CDR1 and CDR2 from the germline V gene are DFQATT and SNEGSKA (reference sequence). V was pared by 5 bases and J by 4 bases, with 8 bases of the junction left unmatched. DNA of the CDR3: TGCAGTGCTGAAGTGACAGGGTACGGAAACACCATATATTTT. Protein: CSAEVTGYGNTIYF.

The V gene is TRBV10-3, the J gene TRBJ1-6; D is unclear. V lost 4 bases and J lost 5, with 9 bases in between. The CDR3 covers 14 residues. The germline gives CDR1 ENHRY, CDR2 SYGVKD. CDR3 nucleotides: TGTGCCATCAGTGGCCCGGGCCATAATTCACCCCTCCACTTT. It codes for CAISGPGHNSPLHF.

This chain connects TRBV7-9 to TRBJ2-7; possible D gene TRBD2, 5 bases. V dropped 5 bases and J dropped 0 bases, with 20 bases sitting between them. Per germline, CDR1 SEHNR and CDR2 FQNEAQ (reference sequence). The CDR3 is made up of 17 amino acids. The CDR3 DNA is TGTGCCAGCAGCCCAGAGGTGGGCCTAGCTACCTCCTACGAGCAGTACTTC. It yields the protein CASSPEVGLATSYEQYF. The full variable domain, rest sourced from reference TRBV7-9 and TRBJ2-7, is DTGVSQNPRHKITKRGQNVTFRCDPISEHNRLYWYRQTLGQGPEFLTYFQNEAQLEKSRLLSDRFSAERPKGSFSTLEIQRTEQGDSAMYLCASSPEVGLATSYEQYFGPGTRLTVT.

The J gene is TRBJ2-5, the V gene TRBV5-4, with 14 bases lining up with TRBD2. Losses at the gene ends were 3 bases for V and 5 bases for J; bases not matched to a gene: 6. CDR3 size: 16 residues. CDR1 SGHNT and CDR2 YYREEE come from the germline V gene (reference sequence). CDR3 residues: CASSSTSGGVGETQYF. The CDR3 nucleotides read TGTGCCAGCAGCTCGACTAGCGGGGGGGTAGGGGAGACCCAGTACTTC.

The rearrangement links TRBV5-1 to TRBJ2-4; 7 bases map to TRBD1. The V gene's germline CDR1 is SGHRS and CDR2 YFSETQ. Germline trimming cut 7 bases from V and 9 bases from J; bases unmatched to any gene: 16. The CDR3 is made up of 15 amino acids. The CDR3 nucleotides are TGCGCCAGCCGTCTTACACAGGGGCTTGAGAGCATTCAGTACTTC. Amino acids: CASRLTQGLESIQYF.

This clonotype came up once. This chain joins TRBV2 and TRBJ1-1; 7 bases line up with TRBD1. Looked up from germline, CDR1 is SNHLY and CDR2 is FYNNEI. There are 16 residues in the CDR3. After removal of 5 bases from V and 1 base from J, the junction contained 10 bases not matched to a gene. Here the CDR3 reads CASSRGRGTANTEAFF. CDR3 DNA: TGTGCCAGCAGTAGGGGAAGGGGGACAGCGAACACTGAAGCTTTCTTT. Complete variable domain (other parts from reference TRBV2 and TRBJ1-1): EPEVTQTPSHQVTQMGQEVILRCVPISNHLYFYWYRQILGQKVEFLVSFYNNEISEKSEIFDDQFSVERPDGSNFTLKIRSTKLEDSAMYFCASSRGRGTANTEAFFGQGTRLTVV.

This rearrangement joins TRBV20-1 to TRBJ2-7, with D perhaps matching TRBD2 (5 bases). The CDR3 length is 16 residues. Germline V gene lookup returns CDR1 DFQATT and CDR2 SNEGSKA (reference sequence). V dropped 0 bases and J dropped 7 bases, with 22 bases sitting between them. CDR3 region: CSARDPGEGSPEEQYF. CDR3 bases: TGCAGTGCTAGAGATCCCGGGGAAGGGTCTCCGGAGGAGCAGTACTTC.

This chain uses TRBV7-2 with TRBJ2-3; the D gene is possibly TRBD1 (5 bases). V was trimmed by 3 bases and J by 2 bases, leaving 9 bases between them. Germline-derived CDR1 and CDR2 are SGHTA and FQGNSA. The CDR3 totals 14 residues. In DNA, the CDR3 is TGTGCCAGCAGCTTCAGGGCGATCACAGATACGCAGTATTTT. The encoded protein is CASSFRAITDTQYF.

The gene calls are TRBV20-1 and TRBJ2-5; 8 bases are shared with TRBD2. The length of the CDR3 is 13 residues. The germline V gene encodes CDR1 DFQATT and CDR2 SNEGSKA (reference sequence). Trimming removed 3 bases from V and 5 bases from J; junction bases left unmatched: 5. The CDR3 here is CSASGGAWETQYF. CDR3 sequence (DNA): TGCAGTGCTAGCGGGGGGGCCTGGGAGACCCAGTACTTC.

The genes are TRBV20-1 and TRBJ2-5, with 7 bases identical to TRBD1. There are 13 residues in the CDR3. The germline V gene has CDR1 DFQATT and CDR2 SNEGSKA (reference sequence). The V segment lost 6 bases and the J segment 5 bases; nucleotides outside the gene matches: 9. CDR3 loop: CSATDRDMETQYF. The CDR3, as DNA: TGCAGTGCAACCGACAGGGACATGGAGACCCAGTACTTC.

The genes are TRBV18 and TRBJ2-7, with D unclear. The germline V gene has CDR1 KGHSH and CDR2 LQKENI. With 4 bases removed from V and 3 bases from J, the gap between germline ends came to 7 bases. CDR3 length: 12 amino acids. CDR3 protein: CASSLDYYEQYF. CDR3 DNA: TGTGCCAGCTCACTAGATTACTACGAGCAGTACTTC.